This T cell receptor beta chain was identified in a study of blood T cell repertoires in COVID-19. Across the study: Specimens from acute and convalescent COVID-19 originated in the United States, Italy and Spain. PBMCs, B-cell-depleted T cells, or T cells provided the cDNA or gDNA that made up the material.

Worth noting for this clone: Different DNA sequences within this sample yield the same CDR3.

Per the study methods: Reference gene primers were amplified, and this amplification served to estimate nucleated cell counts. The repertoire was sequenced with immunoSEQ multiplex PCR; TCRdb's copy has only in-frame clones and lacks some. Clonal size and the V and J genes are those of that table, whereas D and trimming came from the DNA. The top ten hold approximately 6.8% of the sample, which has under 250,000 clones, around 90% seen once. V shed 5 bases and J 2 bases; nucleotides not matched to a gene: 4. The CDR3 loop spans 14 amino acids. CDR1 is MNHEY, CDR2 SVGAGI, per germline. V gene TRBV6-5 combines with J gene TRBJ2-7, with 9 bases identical to TRBD1. The sequence was obtained from an older woman with active or convalescent COVID-19. Sequencing used peripheral blood. CDR3 sequence: CASSRGQGAYEQYF. CDR3 coding DNA: TGTGCCAGCAGTAGGGGACAGGGAGCCTACGAGCAGTACTTC.